This T cell receptor (beta chain) was sequenced in a study of cytomegalovirus exposure and HLA in healthy donors. Amplification used 60 Vbeta primers and 13 Jbeta primers. The data were produced by immunoSEQ multiplex PCR, yet TCRdb's version contains in-frame clones alone and is incomplete. This sample yields around 85,000 clones, of which about 81% are seen a single time; around 4% belongs to the top ten. Each of the donors was a healthy bone marrow donor. This clone was observed a few times. Trimming shortened V by 6 bases and J by 0 bases, and 8 bases separated the two germline ends. Germline values: CDR1 MDHEN, CDR2 SYDVKM. This CDR3 region has 14 residues.

This chain connects TRBV28 to TRBJ1-4, with D possibly being TRBD1 (6 bases). The sequenced sample consisted of PBMCs. This receptor was obtained from a man aged 55 to 70 in good health and CMV-seronegative. CDR3 in amino acids: CASRGGSTNEKLFF. In DNA form, the CDR3 reads TGTGCCAGCAGAGGGGGTTCAACTAATGAAAAACTGTTTTTT. Full variable domain (rest looked up from reference TRBV28 and TRBJ1-4): DVKVTQSSRYLVKRTGEKVFLECVQDMDHENMFWYRQDPGLGLRLIYFSYDVKMKEKGDIPEGYSVSREKKERFSLILESASTNQTSMYLCASRGGSTNEKLFFGSGTQLSVL.